This T cell receptor (beta chain) derives from a study of chronic HIV infection and antiretroviral therapy (dated by TCRdb to the mid-2010s). On this clonotype itself: The clone's antigen remains unknown. One base away there is no much larger clone; base qualities are not given.

Library preparation was by 5' RACE. Data came from an Illumina MiSeq. TCRdb reworked the public reads: Q25 trimming with fastp, MiXCR clone assembly, productive beta chains retained. Every CDR3 protein is listed once, alongside the most common genes and DNA of its rows. The sample table contains about 48,000 distinct CDR3 sequences; only one count was recorded for about 18% of them. The ten biggest clones cover about 2.7% of the sample. The CDR3 contains 12 residues, cysteine and phenylalanine counted. Just the 36-base CDR3 DNA is kept, in frame starting at base 1. Deletion took 0 bases off V and 8 bases off J, with a span of 5 bases between the germline ends. Via the germline V gene, CDR1 is SNHLY and CDR2 FYNNEI.

The rearrangement joined TRBV2 to TRBJ1-5; no D segment can be confidently identified. The receptor's source is an adult who had HIV and had not received antiretroviral therapy, or was an uninfected healthy control (not recorded which). The sequenced sample was peripheral blood. The CDR3 corresponds to CASSEALEPQHF. Here is the DNA: TGTGCCAGCAGTGAAGCCCTTGAGCCCCAGCATTTT. Joined to the reference TRBV2 and TRBJ1-5 proteins, this CDR3 gives the full variable domain: EPEVTQTPSHQVTQMGQEVILRCVPISNHLYFYWYRQILGQKVEFLVSFYNNEISEKSEIFDDQFSVERPDGSNFTLKIRSTKLEDSAMYFCASSEALEPQHFGDGTRLSIL.